This TCR beta chain was found in a study of cytomegalovirus exposure and HLA in healthy donors. To note about this clone: Its antigen is unknown.

Assay used: immunoSEQ multiplex PCR; TCRdb lists only in-frame clones, some missing. The repertoire has some 80,000 clones, 96% of them found once; the top ten carry approximately 1.4%. Germline values: CDR1 PRHDT, CDR2 FYEKMQ (reference sequence). V lost 5 bases and J lost 5; bases outside the gene matches: 8. This CDR3 spans 15 amino acids. Broader study findings: That first-cohort TCR clusters tended to co-occur in the approximately 110 validation repertoires was found in a later analysis. Confirmation was obtained in vitro that a few CMV-associated chains are specific for CMV antigens.

This receptor was identified in a woman aged 18-30 years in good health and CMV-seronegative. The chain carries TRBV13 and TRBJ2-7, with TRBD2 matching over 11 bases. Sequenced: PBMCs. In nucleotides, the CDR3 is TGTGCCAGCAGCATATCGGGACTAGCGGCCCACGAGCAGTACTTC. Its protein is CASSISGLAAHEQYF. Looking up the rest from reference TRBV13 and TRBJ2-7 gives the full variable domain: AAGVIQSPRHLIKEKRETATLKCYPIPRHDTVYWYQQGPGQDPQFLISFYEKMQSDKGSIPDRFSAQQFSDYHSELNMSSLELGDSALYFCASSISGLAAHEQYFGPGTRLTVT.